These 3 T cell receptor beta chains were all obtained from the same sample, sequenced in a study of T cell responses to AZD1222 COVID-19 vaccine. The protocol was immunoSEQ multiplex PCR, while the TCRdb copy is restricted to in-frame clones and leaves out a portion. The data hold about 160,000 clones, with roughly 94% observed a single time. The material sequenced was peripheral blood, taken 28 days after the second AZD1222 dose. The receptor source for this set is an adult who received the AZD1222 COVID-19 vaccine.

The table lists this clone with a count of one. CDR3: CASSPGYDEKLFF. The CDR3 DNA reads as TGTGCCAGCTCACCAGGGTATGATGAAAAACTGTTTTTT. The rearrangement joins TRBV18 to TRBJ1-4; D ambiguous. Trimming removed 2 bases from V and 6 bases from J, with 7 bases in between. The V gene's germline CDR1 is KGHSH and CDR2 LQKENI. The CDR3 length is 13 residues.

The chain employs TRBV2 and TRBJ2-1, with 9 bases that match TRBD1. Germline V gene sequence: CDR1 SNHLY, CDR2 FYNNEI. The CDR3 totals 13 residues. V trimming: 8 bases; J trimming: 4 bases; junction bases outside the gene matches: 3. CDR3 amino acids: CASRDRAYNEQFF. The CDR3 DNA reads as TGTGCCAGCCGGGACAGGGCTTACAATGAGCAGTTCTTC. Supplemented by reference TRBV2 and TRBJ2-1, the full variable domain reads EPEVTQTPSHQVTQMGQEVILRCVPISNHLYFYWYRQILGQKVEFLVSFYNNEISEKSEIFDDQFSVERPDGSNFTLKIRSTKLEDSAMYFCASRDRAYNEQFFGPGTRLTVL.

This chain's CDR3 is CASSPLGTGNPDTQYF. The CDR3 coding sequence is TGCGCCAGCAGCCCGTTAGGGACAGGGAACCCAGATACGCAGTATTTT. The genes are TRBV5-1 and TRBJ2-3; 9 bases agree with TRBD1. Per the germline V gene, CDR1 is SGHRS and CDR2 is YFSETQ. After removal of 4 bases from V and 4 bases from J, the junction contained 10 bases not matched to a gene. This CDR3 comprises 16 residues.